This TCR beta chain was sequenced during a study of blood T cell repertoires in COVID-19. Looking at the study overall: From T cells, B-cell-depleted T cells, or PBMCs came the material, which was cDNA or gDNA.

Produced via immunoSEQ multiplex PCR; TCRdb's table is partial and in-frame only. The table shows approximately 300,000 clones, with more than 80% occurring only once. The CDR3 has 15 residues. V gave up 1 base and J gave up 4 bases; unmatched junction bases: 6. From germline, CDR1 is SGDLS and CDR2 YYNGEE. This TCR was sampled from a man aged 18 to 35 who had recovered from COVID-19. Sequenced material: peripheral blood. V usage is TRBV9 and J usage is TRBJ2-5; TRBD1 matches 8 bases. The CDR3 nucleotides are TGTGCCAGCAGCGTACAGGGGGCATTAGGAGAGACCCAGTACTTC. Its protein is CASSVQGALGETQYF.